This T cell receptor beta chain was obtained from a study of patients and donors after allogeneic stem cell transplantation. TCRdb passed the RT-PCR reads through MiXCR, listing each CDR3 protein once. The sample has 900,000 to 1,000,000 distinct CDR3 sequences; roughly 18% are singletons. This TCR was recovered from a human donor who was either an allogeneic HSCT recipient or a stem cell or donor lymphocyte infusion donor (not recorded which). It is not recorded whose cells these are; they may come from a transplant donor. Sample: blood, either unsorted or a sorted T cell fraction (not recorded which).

CDR3 protein: CASSPQLRTGHSYEQYF. The DNA for the CDR3 is TGTGCCAGCAGTCCCCAGCTACGGACAGGACATTCCTACGAGCAGTACTTC. The rearrangement uses TRBV27 and TRBJ2-7, with 7 bases aligning to TRBD1. This CDR3 comprises 17 residues. J gave up 1 base and V 5 bases, and 14 bases lay outside the gene matches. Germline values: CDR1 MNHEY, CDR2 SMNVEV (reference sequence).